Sequencing of this T cell receptor beta chain was carried out in a study of blood T cell repertoires in COVID-19. The protocol was immunoSEQ multiplex PCR, while the TCRdb copy is restricted to in-frame clones and leaves out a portion. The sample lists about 410,000 clones; about 91% were seen once. V lost 7 bases, J lost 1 base, and 8 bases stayed unmatched. There are 14 residues in the CDR3. Germline lookup yields CDR1 GTSNPN and CDR2 SVGIG (reference sequence). This chain uses TRBV30 with TRBJ1-1; 8 bases match TRBD1. This clonotype was obtained from a woman aged 35 to 49 with COVID-19, enrolled during active disease. Sequencing was performed on peripheral blood. In nucleotides, the CDR3 is TGTGCCTATTCCTCCGGACAGGGGAACACTGAAGCTTTCTTT. Translating gives CAYSSGQGNTEAFF.